This T cell receptor beta chain was sequenced during a study of Graves' ophthalmopathy and Graves' hyperthyroidism. Notes on the study in general: The majority of expanded thyroid clonotypes above 0.001 frequency also occurred in blood.

RNA transcripts were the template, and TCR beta CDR3 regions were amplified from them. Following a first-round RT-PCR that used HTBI primers, a second-round multiplex PCR was carried out. TCRdb fed the multiplex PCR reads into MiXCR, producing one record per CDR3 protein. The data show 350,000 or so distinct CDR3 sequences, roughly 16% seen once. This CDR3 spans 16 amino acids. Losses at the gene ends were 5 bases for V and 4 bases for J; bases not matched to a gene: 7. Germline CDR1 reads MRHNA; CDR2 reads SNTAGT. Presentation of ophthalmopathy in the donors involved moderate-to-severe activity, CAS ≥3, NOSPECS ≥4 and a duration under 3 months. The study excluded patients with other autoimmune diseases, uncontrolled infections, pregnancy or lactation. Reliance was placed on clinical symptoms, serum thyroxine, TRAb, thyroid ultrasound and orbital computed tomography for diagnosis. The sample holds many counts of this clonotype. Its antigen is not known.

This chain links TRBV6-4 with TRBJ2-3, with 12 bases lining up with TRBD2. The TCR originated in an adult man with Graves' ophthalmopathy. Sequenced input: peripheral blood. Written as DNA, the CDR3 is TGTGCCAGCAGTCCCAAGACTAGCGGGGGATCAGATACGCAGTATTTT. Its translation: CASSPKTSGGSDTQYF.